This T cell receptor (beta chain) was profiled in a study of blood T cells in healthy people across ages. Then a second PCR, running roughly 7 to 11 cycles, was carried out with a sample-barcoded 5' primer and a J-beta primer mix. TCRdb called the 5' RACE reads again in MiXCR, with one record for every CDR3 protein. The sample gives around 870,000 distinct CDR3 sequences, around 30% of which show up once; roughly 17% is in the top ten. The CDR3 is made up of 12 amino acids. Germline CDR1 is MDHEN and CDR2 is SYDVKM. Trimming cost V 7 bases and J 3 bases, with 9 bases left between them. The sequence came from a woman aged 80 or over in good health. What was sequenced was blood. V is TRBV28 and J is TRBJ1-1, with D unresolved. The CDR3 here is CASNHPDTEAFF. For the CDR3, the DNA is TGTGCCAGCAACCACCCGGACACTGAAGCTTTCTTT.